Listed below are T cell receptor beta chains from one sample, sequenced in a study of blood T cell repertoires in COVID-19. Method: immunoSEQ multiplex PCR; TCRdb's copy keeps in-frame clones and lacks some. The sample includes about 75,000 clones, approximately 79% of them seen just once. Sequenced: peripheral blood. The receptor source for this set is a human donor with acute or convalescent COVID-19. The donor label of this sample is uncertain. CDR3s include the opening cysteine and the closing phenylalanine or tryptophan. A D gene is named only where the DNA matches it firmly. Not every row has a clone size; where given, it reads once, few, many or a size class.

J: TRBJ2-2
size: .
D: TRBD1
V: TRBV10-3
DNA: TGTGCCCTCGGACAGGGTCCCAACACCGGGGAGCTGTTTTTT
CDR3: CALGQGPNTGELFF

J: TRBJ2-1
size: .
D: TRBD2
V: TRBV2
DNA: TGTGCCAGCACAGTCCTCCCGGGGGGCTCCTACAATGAGCAGTTCTTC
CDR3: CASTVLPGGSYNEQFF

J: TRBJ1-2
size: .
D: TRBD1
V: TRBV10-3
DNA: TGTGCCATCAGTGTGTCGGGACAGGGTGCTGGCTACACCTTC
CDR3: CAISVSGQGAGYTF

J: TRBJ2-1
size: .
D: .
V: TRBV29-1
DNA: TGCAGCGTGAGGGGGTACAGGTCAGAGGGGACACGGAATGAGCAGTTCTTC
CDR3: CSVRGYRSEGTRNEQFF

J: TRBJ2-5
size: .
D: .
V: TRBV5-4
DNA: TGTGCCAGCAGCTTCGCAGGGAAGTACCAAGAGACCCAGTACTTC
CDR3: CASSFAGKYQETQYF

J: TRBJ1-1
size: .
D: .
V: TRBV6-5
DNA: TGTGCCAGCAGCAGTCTTAGGGGCACTGAAGCTTTCTTT
CDR3: CASSSLRGTEAFF

J: TRBJ2-2
size: .
D: TRBD1
V: TRBV5-4
DNA: TGTGCCAGCAGCCGGGACAGGGGGAGTAGGGAGCTGTTTTTT
CDR3: CASSRDRGSRELFF

J: TRBJ2-3
size: many
D: .
V: TRBV5-1
DNA: TGCGCCAGCAGCTTGGTGAAGGGAGACACAGATACGCAGTATTTT
CDR3: CASSLVKGDTDTQYF

J: TRBJ1-3
size: .
D: .
V: TRBV30
DNA: TGTGCCTGGACAGGGATGGCTGGAAACACCATATATTTT
CDR3: CAWTGMAGNTIYF

J: TRBJ1-2
size: .
D: .
V: TRBV7-6
DNA: TGTGCCAGCAGCTCCGGGGGGAGCTATGGCTACACCTTC
CDR3: CASSSGGSYGYTF

J: TRBJ1-4
size: .
D: .
V: TRBV21-1
DNA: TGTGCCAGCAGCAATATATACAAGGGGTGTAATGAAAAACTGTTTTTT
CDR3: CASSNIYKGCNEKLFF

J: TRBJ2-1
size: .
D: .
V: TRBV6-5
DNA: TGTGCCAGCAGGCAACCCTTACAGGTCGGTGAGCAGTTCTTC
CDR3: CASRQPLQVGEQFF

J: TRBJ1-1
size: .
D: TRBD1
V: TRBV6-1
DNA: TGTGCCAGCAGTGAGTATACAGGGGTGGGCACTGAAGCTTTCTTT
CDR3: CASSEYTGVGTEAFF

J: TRBJ1-1
size: .
D: .
V: TRBV7-2
DNA: TGTGCCAGCAGCCTACCCCCGGGGAGAGAAGCTTTCTTT
CDR3: CASSLPPGREAFF

J: TRBJ2-1
size: .
D: .
V: TRBV7-9
DNA: TGTGCCAGCAGCCCAAGGTGGACTAGGGGGGTGGGGCCCTACAATGAGCAGTTCTTC
CDR3: CASSPRWTRGVGPYNEQFF

J: TRBJ1-3
size: .
D: TRBD1
V: TRBV19
DNA: TGTGCCAGTAGCACGAGGACAGGGCCTGGAAACACCATATATTTT
CDR3: CASSTRTGPGNTIYF

J: TRBJ1-4
size: .
D: .
V: TRBV2
DNA: TGTGCCAGCAGTGTCCAGTCTGCAACTAATGAAAAACTGTTTTTT
CDR3: CASSVQSATNEKLFF

J: TRBJ2-3
size: .
D: TRBD2
V: TRBV19
DNA: TGTGCCAGTAGTAGAGGACTAGCGGGGGGGACAGATACGCAGTATTTT
CDR3: CASSRGLAGGTDTQYF

J: TRBJ2-7
size: .
D: TRBD1
V: TRBV4-2
DNA: TGTGCCAGCAGCCAAGTACGGCAGGGGGACAACGAGCAGTACTTC
CDR3: CASSQVRQGDNEQYF

J: TRBJ2-1
size: .
D: .
V: TRBV12-3/TRBV12-4
DNA: TGTGCCAGCATGTGGCGGGGCTACAATGAGCAGTTCTTC
CDR3: CASMWRGYNEQFF

J: TRBJ2-1
size: .
D: TRBD1
V: TRBV14
DNA: TGTGCCAGCAGCTGGCGGACAGGGAGCAATGAGCAGTTCTTC
CDR3: CASSWRTGSNEQFF

J: TRBJ1-2
size: .
D: .
V: TRBV5-3
DNA: TGTGCCAGAAGCTTGAAGCAAAGGGAGCACTATGGCTACACCTTC
CDR3: CARSLKQREHYGYTF

J: TRBJ1-5
size: .
D: TRBD1
V: TRBV6-2/TRBV6-3
DNA: TGTGCCAGCAGCCCTACAGGGGAGCCCCAGCATTTT
CDR3: CASSPTGEPQHF

J: TRBJ2-1
size: .
D: .
V: TRBV10-1
DNA: TGCGCCAGCAGCGGAGGGAGCCATGAGCAGTTCTTC
CDR3: CASSGGSHEQFF

J: TRBJ2-3
size: few
D: .
V: TRBV6-5
DNA: TGTGCCAGCTCGGCAGGCGCCCCCACAGATACGCAGTATTTT
CDR3: CASSAGAPTDTQYF

J: TRBJ2-5
size: few
D: TRBD1
V: TRBV10-1
DNA: TGCGCCATCACGGACAGGGTGCAAGAGACCCAGTACTTC
CDR3: CAITDRVQETQYF

J: TRBJ1-1
size: many
D: .
V: TRBV6-2/TRBV6-3
DNA: TGTGCCAGCAGTCCCCCAAGTTCGGGGAACACTGAAGCTTTCTTT
CDR3: CASSPPSSGNTEAFF

J: TRBJ1-3
size: .
D: .
V: TRBV4-2
DNA: TGTGCCAGCAGCCAAGGGGGGCGGGGGCTAGGAAACACCATATATTTT
CDR3: CASSQGGRGLGNTIYF

J: TRBJ2-1
size: few
D: TRBD2
V: TRBV4-3
DNA: TGCGCCAGCAGCCAAGATCCAGCGGGAGGGACCCCCGCCGATGAGCAGTTCTTC
CDR3: CASSQDPAGGTPADEQFF

J: TRBJ2-1
size: few
D: .
V: TRBV2
DNA: TGTGCCAGCAGAAACACAGGGCTTGAGCAGTTCTTC
CDR3: CASRNTGLEQFF

J: TRBJ1-6
size: .
D: TRBD1
V: TRBV30
DNA: TGTGCCTGGAGTGTACAAGGGACAGGGACTTCACCCCTCCACTTT
CDR3: CAWSVQGTGTSPLHF

J: TRBJ1-2
size: .
D: TRBD1
V: TRBV19
DNA: TGTGCCACCTACCTCCGGACAGGGAGAGCCTATGGCTACACCTTC
CDR3: CATYLRTGRAYGYTF

J: TRBJ2-2
size: .
D: .
V: TRBV27
DNA: TGTGCCAGCCGCGCGACAGGATTAACCGGGGAGCTGTTTTTT
CDR3: CASRATGLTGELFF

J: TRBJ2-5
size: .
D: TRBD1
V: TRBV11-2
DNA: TGTGCCAGCAGTTCGACAGGGGACGGAGAGACCCAGTACTTC
CDR3: CASSSTGDGETQYF

J: TRBJ1-4
size: once
D: .
V: TRBV19
DNA: TGTGCCAGTAGTTCAGGCCGGGGGTTAGGAAAACTGTTTTTT
CDR3: CASSSGRGLGKLFF

J: TRBJ2-5
size: once
D: .
V: TRBV6-2/TRBV6-3
DNA: TGTGCCAGCAGCTCTCTCGACAGGCAAGAGACCCAGTACTTC
CDR3: CASSSLDRQETQYF

J: TRBJ1-1
size: .
D: .
V: TRBV6-4
DNA: TGTGCCAGCAGTGAAAACCCCGGACTGATGAACACTGAAGCTTTCTTT
CDR3: CASSENPGLMNTEAFF

J: TRBJ2-1
size: .
D: TRBD2
V: TRBV29-1
DNA: TGCAGCGTTACTAGCGGGACGTACAATGAGCAGTTCTTC
CDR3: CSVTSGTYNEQFF

J: TRBJ2-1
size: .
D: TRBD2
V: TRBV19
DNA: TGTGCCAGTAGGCGGACTAGCGGGTTCCAATTTAGCTCCTACAATGAGCAGTTCTTC
CDR3: CASRRTSGFQFSSYNEQFF

J: TRBJ2-3
size: .
D: .
V: TRBV30
DNA: TGTGCCTGGAGTGTAGTCCAAGCCAGGGCCACAGTTACGCAGTATTTT
CDR3: CAWSVVQARATVTQYF